Listed below are T cell receptor beta chains from one sample, sequenced in a study of T cell responses to AZD1222 COVID-19 vaccine. Clones were read by immunoSEQ multiplex PCR, and TCRdb kept only the in-frame ones, dropping some. The table records about 130,000 clones, 80% to 90% of them present only once. Sequenced here: peripheral blood, sampled on day 0 of AZD1222 vaccination. The receptors shown here come from an adult in good health. CDR3s include the opening cysteine and the closing phenylalanine or tryptophan. Each record gives: clone size, D gene, V gene, J gene, CDR3 protein, CDR3 DNA. A D gene is named only where the DNA matches it firmly. The listing skips clone size in some rows; elsewhere it reads once, few, many or a size class.

once	TRBD1	TRBV5-1	TRBJ1-6	CASSSQGARDNSPLHF	TGCGCCAGCAGCTCCCAGGGGGCTCGGGATAATTCACCCCTCCACTTT
-	TRBD1	TRBV18	TRBJ2-4	CASSPQPGQGEGNIQYF	TGTGCCAGCTCACCACAGCCGGGACAGGGGGAAGGAAACATTCAGTACTTC
-	-	TRBV11-2	TRBJ1-6	CASSLSGPRGSPLHF	TGTGCCAGCAGCTTATCCGGCCCGCGAGGATCACCCCTCCACTTT
-	TRBD1	TRBV29-1	TRBJ1-1	CSVATGGRGAFF	TGCAGCGTCGCAACAGGGGGCCGCGGGGCTTTCTTT
-	-	TRBV5-6	TRBJ2-7	CASSFLSHYEQYF	TGTGCCAGCAGCTTCCTGTCGCACTACGAGCAGTACTTC
-	-	TRBV13	TRBJ2-7	CASSPGGLGQYF	TGTGCCAGCAGCCCAGGTGGGTTAGGGCAGTACTTC
-	-	TRBV19	TRBJ1-5	CASSPQGTSNQPQHF	TGTGCCAGTAGCCCGCAAGGCACTAGCAATCAGCCCCAGCATTTT
-	-	TRBV6-5	TRBJ2-7	CASSNHKGYEQYF	TGTGCCAGCAGTAACCATAAAGGCTACGAGCAGTACTTC
-	-	TRBV19	TRBJ2-4	CASSIGGLAKNIQYF	TGTGCCAGTAGTATAGGGGGCCTAGCCAAAAACATTCAGTACTTC
-	TRBD1	TRBV27	TRBJ1-2	CASSFWDRPYGYTF	TGTGCCAGCAGTTTTTGGGACAGACCTTATGGCTACACCTTC
-	-	TRBV30	TRBJ2-7	CAWGNTRYEQYF	TGTGCCTGGGGTAACACGCGGTACGAGCAGTACTTC
few	-	TRBV21-1	TRBJ1-1	CASTSTGECTEAFF	TGTGCCAGCACCTCGACAGGGGAGTGCACTGAAGCTTTCTTT
once	-	TRBV10-3	TRBJ1-6	CAISESGAGPKGSPLHF	TGTGCCATCAGTGAGTCTGGGGCAGGGCCAAAGGGATCACCCCTCCACTTT
-	-	TRBV5-1	TRBJ1-1	CASSLFTPPGTEAFF	TGCGCCAGCAGCTTGTTTACCCCCCCGGGCACTGAAGCTTTCTTT
-	TRBD1	TRBV24-1	TRBJ2-3	CATSDSDRAGTDTQYF	TGTGCCACCAGTGATTCGGACAGGGCAGGCACAGATACGCAGTATTTT
-	TRBD1	TRBV6-6	TRBJ1-5	CASNRDRGTGQPQHF	TGTGCCAGCAATAGGGACAGGGGGACGGGTCAGCCCCAGCATTTT
-	TRBD1	TRBV5-6	TRBJ1-3	CASSPQSTGGNTIYF	TGTGCCAGCAGCCCCCAATCGACAGGGGGAAACACCATATATTTT
-	-	TRBV5-1	TRBJ2-7	CASSLDRTAAYEQYF	TGCGCCAGCAGCTTGGATCGGACAGCTGCCTACGAGCAGTACTTC
-	TRBD2	TRBV19	TRBJ2-5	CASTNRLAWETQYF	TGTGCCAGTACTAACCGACTAGCATGGGAGACCCAGTACTTC
-	-	TRBV5-1	TRBJ2-1	CASSFRETDNEQFF	TGCGCCAGCAGCTTTCGGGAGACCGACAATGAGCAGTTCTTC
-	-	TRBV5-1	TRBJ1-1	CASRSGPTNTEAFF	TGCGCCAGCAGGTCAGGGCCCACGAACACTGAAGCTTTCTTT
-	TRBD2	TRBV9	TRBJ2-1	CASSVVASGRGAYNEQFF	TGTGCCAGCAGCGTAGTTGCTAGCGGGAGGGGAGCGTACAATGAGCAGTTCTTC
-	-	TRBV10-3	TRBJ2-2	CAISWSDTGELFF	TGTGCCATCAGCTGGTCGGACACCGGGGAGCTGTTTTTT
-	TRBD1	TRBV29-1	TRBJ1-6	CSVTLGQGNSPLHF	TGCAGCGTGACCCTGGGACAGGGGAATTCACCCCTCCACTTT
-	TRBD2	TRBV7-7	TRBJ2-5	CASSRGTSAQETQYF	TGTGCCAGCAGCCGGGGGACTAGCGCGCAAGAGACCCAGTACTTC
-	TRBD1	TRBV28	TRBJ2-7	CASLSGTGGYEQYF	TGTGCCAGCCTTTCCGGGACAGGGGGCTACGAGCAGTACTTC
-	-	TRBV27	TRBJ2-3	CASSLSRAWDTQYF	TGTGCCAGCAGTTTATCGAGGGCCTGGGATACGCAGTATTTT
-	-	TRBV3-1/TRBV3-2	TRBJ2-7	CASSQDRVPYEQYF	TGTGCCAGCAGCCAAGATCGGGTTCCCTACGAGCAGTACTTC
-	-	TRBV25-1	TRBJ1-2	CASSEEGQSFYGYTF	TGTGCCAGCAGTGAAGAAGGACAGAGTTTCTATGGCTACACCTTC
once	-	TRBV7-9	TRBJ1-5	CASSSQGVNQPQHF	TGTGCCAGCAGCTCACAGGGAGTCAATCAGCCCCAGCATTTT
-	-	TRBV7-9	TRBJ2-7	CASSLKNEQYF	TGTGCCAGCAGCTTAAAAAACGAGCAGTACTTC
-	-	TRBV4-3	TRBJ2-1	CASSQDPRGASYNEQFF	TGCGCCAGCAGCCAAGATCCCCGCGGGGCCTCCTACAATGAGCAGTTCTTC
-	-	TRBV28	TRBJ1-5	CASSRRGLGNQPQHF	TGTGCCAGCAGCCGCCGAGGTCTGGGCAATCAGCCCCAGCATTTT
-	TRBD2	TRBV10-1	TRBJ2-3	CASSGTSALSPDTQYF	TGCGCCAGCAGTGGGACTAGCGCGTTAAGTCCAGATACGCAGTATTTT
-	-	TRBV7-9	TRBJ1-5	CASSFGQGGNQPQHF	TGTGCCAGCAGCTTTGGGCAGGGCGGCAATCAGCCCCAGCATTTT
many	TRBD1	TRBV10-1	TRBJ2-3	CASSSGTGDTDTQYF	TGCGCCAGCAGTTCCGGGACAGGGGACACAGATACGCAGTATTTT
-	-	TRBV6-2/TRBV6-3	TRBJ1-3	CASSFSSGNTIYF	TGTGCCAGCAGTTTTTCCTCTGGAAACACCATATATTTT
-	TRBD2	TRBV6-4	TRBJ2-3	CASSQLAGGPTDTQYF	TGTGCCAGCAGCCAACTAGCGGGGGGGCCCACAGATACGCAGTATTTT
-	-	TRBV4-3	TRBJ2-7	CASSQNWGDRTYEQYF	TGCGCCAGCAGCCAAAACTGGGGTGACAGGACCTACGAGCAGTACTTC
-	TRBD2	TRBV6-6	TRBJ2-7	CASRGLAGPSSYEQYF	TGTGCCAGCCGGGGACTAGCGGGCCCTAGCTCCTACGAGCAGTACTTC
-	-	TRBV6-5	TRBJ2-7	CASSPPVGSSYEQYF	TGTGCCAGCAGCCCCCCGGTAGGCAGCTCCTACGAGCAGTACTTC
-	-	TRBV10-2	TRBJ1-2	CASSEPGADNYGYTF	TGCGCCAGCAGTGAGCCTGGGGCAGACAACTATGGCTACACCTTC
once	TRBD2	TRBV7-2	TRBJ2-7	CASSNWEGYEQYF	TGTGCCAGCAGTAATTGGGAGGGCTACGAGCAGTACTTC
-	-	TRBV28	TRBJ1-2	CASSSPGVNYGYTF	TGTGCCAGCAGTTCTCCGGGGGTTAACTATGGCTACACCTTC
-	-	TRBV4-2	TRBJ2-3	CASSPRAEDTQYF	TGTGCCAGCAGCCCTCGGGCGGAAGATACGCAGTATTTT
few	-	TRBV7-8	TRBJ2-7	CASSSLRGTQGGDEQYF	TGTGCCAGCAGCTCTCTCCGGGGGACTCAGGGTGGGGACGAGCAGTACTTC
once	TRBD1	TRBV6-5	TRBJ1-2	CASSPTGGLGYGYTF	TGTGCCAGCAGCCCGACAGGGGGCCTCGGCTATGGCTACACCTTC
-	TRBD1	TRBV28	TRBJ1-2	CASSLETGDYGYTF	TGTGCCAGCAGTTTGGAGACAGGGGACTATGGCTACACCTTC
-	-	TRBV29-1	TRBJ2-5	CSVVLLETQYF	TGCAGCGTTGTTTTACTAGAGACCCAGTACTTC
once	-	TRBV6-5	TRBJ1-5	CASSRTESQPQHF	TGTGCCAGCAGCCGGACGGAGTCTCAGCCCCAGCATTTT
-	TRBD2	TRBV10-1	TRBJ2-5	CASSASAGGLETQYF	TGCGCCAGCAGCGCCTCAGCGGGAGGTTTGGAGACCCAGTACTTC
-	-	TRBV28	TRBJ2-7	CASLSSGDEQYF	TGTGCCAGCCTTAGCTCCGGGGACGAGCAGTACTTC
-	TRBD2	TRBV24-1	TRBJ2-2	CATSDSQGGLAGETGELFF	TGTGCCACCAGTGATTCACAGGGGGGGCTAGCGGGAGAGACCGGGGAGCTGTTTTTT